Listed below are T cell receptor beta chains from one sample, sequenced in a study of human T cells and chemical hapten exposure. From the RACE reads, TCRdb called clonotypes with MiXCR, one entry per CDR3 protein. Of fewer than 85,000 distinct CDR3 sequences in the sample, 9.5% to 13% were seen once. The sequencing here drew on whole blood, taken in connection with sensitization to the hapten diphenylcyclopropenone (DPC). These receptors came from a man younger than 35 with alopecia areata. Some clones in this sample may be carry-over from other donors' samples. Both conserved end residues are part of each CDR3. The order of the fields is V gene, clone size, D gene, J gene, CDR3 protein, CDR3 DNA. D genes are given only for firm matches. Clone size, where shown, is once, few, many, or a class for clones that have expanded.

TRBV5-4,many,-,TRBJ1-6,CASSLDVNHSPLHF,TGTGCCAGCAGCTTGGACGTTAACCATTCACCCCTCCACTTT
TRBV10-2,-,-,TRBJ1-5,CASRGGRSIINQPQHF,TGCGCCAGCAGAGGGGGACGGTCGATTATAAATCAGCCCCAGCATTTT
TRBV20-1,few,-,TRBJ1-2,CSARDTRSGANYGYTF,TGCAGTGCTAGAGATACCCGCTCGGGGGCTAACTATGGCTACACCTTC
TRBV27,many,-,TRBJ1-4,CASRGDEKLFF,TGTGCCAGCCGTGGGGATGAAAAACTGTTTTTT
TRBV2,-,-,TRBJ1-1,CASHPGPGNTEAFF,TGTGCCAGCCACCCCGGACCCGGGAACACTGAAGCTTTCTTT
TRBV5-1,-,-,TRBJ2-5,CASSVAPGLQETQYF,TGCGCCAGCAGCGTGGCACCGGGGTTACAAGAGACCCAGTACTTC
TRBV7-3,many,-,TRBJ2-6,CASSLIGPPPLAF,TGTGCCAGCAGCTTAATTGGGCCGCCCCCTCTGGCTTTC
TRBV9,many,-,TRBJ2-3,CASSAPKRTAESTDTQYF,TGTGCCAGCAGCGCACCCAAAAGGACGGCCGAAAGCACAGATACGCAGTATTTT
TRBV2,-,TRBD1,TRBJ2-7,CASSVLGTVTYEQYF,TGTGCCAGCAGTGTGTTAGGGACAGTTACCTACGAGCAGTACTTC
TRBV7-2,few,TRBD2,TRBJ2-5,CASGPGLAEQETQYF,TGTGCCAGCGGACCGGGACTAGCGGAACAAGAGACCCAGTACTTC
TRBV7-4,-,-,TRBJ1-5,CASSLKGGLSYSNQPQHF,TGTGCCAGCAGCTTAAAGGGGGGTTTATCTTATAGCAATCAGCCCCAGCATTTT
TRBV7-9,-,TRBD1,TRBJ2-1,CASSLEVRQGVRNEQFF,TGTGCCAGCAGCTTAGAAGTACGACAGGGTGTCCGCAATGAGCAGTTCTTC
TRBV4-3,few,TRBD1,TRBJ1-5,CASSRGTDSRQPQHF,TGCGCCAGCAGCCGTGGGACAGACTCACGGCAGCCCCAGCATTTT
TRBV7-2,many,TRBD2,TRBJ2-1,CASSSSGGPQQFF,TGTGCCAGCAGCTCTAGCGGGGGTCCGCAGCAGTTCTTC
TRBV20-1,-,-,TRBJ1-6,CSAGLTGYNSPLHF,TGCAGTGCTGGACTGACAGGTTATAATTCACCCCTCCACTTT
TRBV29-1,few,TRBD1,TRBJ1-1,CSHLQGARTEAFF,TGCAGCCACCTACAGGGGGCTCGCACTGAAGCTTTCTTT